A selection of T cell receptor beta chains follows, all from one sample in a study of regulatory T cells in long-lasting Graves disease. TCRdb passed the multiplex PCR reads through MiXCR, listing each CDR3 protein once. The table has about 540,000 distinct CDR3 sequences, approximately 12% seen once; the top ten hold roughly a tenth. The data were also submitted as part of a second study, on T cells in Graves' hyperthyroidism and ophthalmopathy.

The sequencing here drew on peripheral blood mononuclear cells (PBMCs), taken at new diagnosis, from a patient treated with antithyroid drugs. The receptors shown here come from a man between 25 and 39 years old with Graves disease. Each CDR3 is given with its conserved first and last residue. Fields, in order: J gene, V gene, clone size, D gene, CDR3 DNA, CDR3 protein. D genes are given only for firm matches. Only some rows state a clone size, as once, few, many or a class for expanded clones.

TRBJ2-3 TRBV10-3 few - TGTGCCATCAGTGAGTCTACCGGACGAGATACGCAGTATTTT CAISESTGRDTQYF
TRBJ1-2 TRBV29-1 - TRBD1 TGCAGCGCTCCCGCCGCCGGACAGGGGGGCTATGGCTACACCTTC CSAPAAGQGGYGYTF
TRBJ2-7 TRBV29-1 many - TGCAGCGCCCGGCAGGGTAGAGACGAGCAGTACTTC CSARQGRDEQYF
TRBJ2-2 TRBV6-1 many TRBD2 TGTGCCAGCAAACTAGCGGGAGGGCCCGGGGAGCTGTTTTTT CASKLAGGPGELFF
TRBJ2-1 TRBV7-2 many - TGTGCCAGCAGCTTATGGGGGGCTTCCTACAATGAGCAGTTCTTC CASSLWGASYNEQFF
TRBJ2-7 TRBV27 many TRBD1 TGTGCCAGCAGTTTATCGATGACAGGGCAGACCTACGAGCAGTACTTC CASSLSMTGQTYEQYF
TRBJ2-2 TRBV19 - TRBD2 TGTGCCAGTAGTAGAATCGCTAGCGGGACCGGGGAGCTGTTTTTT CASSRIASGTGELFF
TRBJ1-6 TRBV5-1 many TRBD1 TGCGCCAGCAGCTTGGAGACAGGGGAATCACCCCTCCACTTT CASSLETGESPLHF
TRBJ2-7 TRBV20-1 many - TGCAGTGCTGCCCGGGACGTTACCTACGAGCAGTACTTC CSAARDVTYEQYF
TRBJ2-5 TRBV12-3/TRBV12-4 few - TGTGCCAGCAGTCCCCCTAGGGGGGAGACCCAGTACTTC CASSPPRGETQYF
TRBJ2-3 TRBV27 - TRBD2 TGTGCCAGCAGGGAGCGTACACCTAGGACTAGCGGGAGGTACACAGATACGCAGTATTTT CASRERTPRTSGRYTDTQYF
TRBJ2-3 TRBV2 - - TGTGCCAGCAGTGAGGACAGACGAGGGGGGGATACGCAGTATTTT CASSEDRRGGDTQYF
TRBJ2-2 TRBV12-3/TRBV12-4 many - TGTGCCAGCAGTTTGGGGCAGGGAAACACCGGGGAGCTGTTTTTT CASSLGQGNTGELFF
TRBJ2-4 TRBV10-2 many TRBD2 TGCGCCAGCAGTCAAGGGACTAGCGGGTATGGGGACATTCAGTACTTC CASSQGTSGYGDIQYF
TRBJ2-5 TRBV20-1 many - TGCAGTGCTAGAGATCAAGTTCATCCGACCCAGTACTTC CSARDQVHPTQYF
TRBJ1-1 TRBV18 many - TGTGCCAGCTCGAACGGACAGAACACTGAAGCTTTCTTT CASSNGQNTEAFF
TRBJ2-1 TRBV24-1 - - TGTGCCACCAGTGATCTTGTCCATGAGCAGTTCTTC CATSDLVHEQFF
TRBJ2-2 TRBV24-1 many - TGTGCCACCCAGCCAGCTGGGATTAACACCGGGGAGCTGTTTTTT CATQPAGINTGELFF
TRBJ1-1 TRBV11-2 few - TGTGCCAGCAGCTTAAAATCAGGGACTAATGAAGCTTTCTTT CASSLKSGTNEAFF
TRBJ2-7 TRBV7-2 many - TGTGCCAGCAGCGTGGAGGTGAGGATTGCTCCCTACGAGCAGTACTTC CASSVEVRIAPYEQYF
TRBJ2-7 TRBV11-2 many TRBD1 TGTGCCAGCAGGAAAATCCGGGACAGGCCGTACGAGCAGTACTTC CASRKIRDRPYEQYF
TRBJ2-2 TRBV6-2/TRBV6-3 - - TGTGCCAGCAGTTACTTAGGTTTTCTGGGAACGAACACCGGGGAGCTGTTTTTT CASSYLGFLGTNTGELFF
TRBJ2-2 TRBV3-1 - - TGTGCCAGCAGTCGAAGGGGGACCGGGGAGCTGTTTTTT CASSRRGTGELFF
TRBJ2-2 TRBV2 many - TGTGCCAGCAGTGGGGCCGGGGAGCTGTTTTTT CASSGAGELFF
TRBJ2-3 TRBV12-3/TRBV12-4 few - TGTGCCAGCAGCCACTCCTTAGTAGCGCAGTATTTT CASSHSLVAQYF
TRBJ2-6 TRBV11-1 many - TGTGCCAGCAGTCTTCTCGGGGCCCTGACTTTC CASSLLGALTF
TRBJ2-6 TRBV19 - - TGTGCCAGTAGGGCCGGCAGCCCCGGGGCCAACGTCCTGACTTTC CASRAGSPGANVLTF
TRBJ2-1 TRBV27 - - TGTGCCAGCAGTTTATCGTTGAGGAACTCCTACAATGAGCAGTTCTTC CASSLSLRNSYNEQFF
TRBJ1-2 TRBV2 many TRBD1 TGTGCCAGCGTGGGGGGAAACAGGGGGCGCGGCTATGGCTACACCTTC CASVGGNRGRGYGYTF
TRBJ1-1 TRBV12-3/TRBV12-4 - TRBD1 TGTGCCAGTGGTCGACAGGGTTCTGAAGCTTTCTTT CASGRQGSEAFF
TRBJ2-1 TRBV4-2 - TRBD1 TGTGCCAGCAGCCATCCCCTCAGGGGGCGGTCGGACAATGAGCAGTTCTTC CASSHPLRGRSDNEQFF
TRBJ2-5 TRBV2 many - TGTGCCAGCAGTGCGTTACCGGGTAAAGAGACCCAGTACTTC CASSALPGKETQYF
TRBJ2-1 TRBV5-5 - - TGTGCCAGCAGCCCTTGGACGGTTGAGCAGTTCTTC CASSPWTVEQFF